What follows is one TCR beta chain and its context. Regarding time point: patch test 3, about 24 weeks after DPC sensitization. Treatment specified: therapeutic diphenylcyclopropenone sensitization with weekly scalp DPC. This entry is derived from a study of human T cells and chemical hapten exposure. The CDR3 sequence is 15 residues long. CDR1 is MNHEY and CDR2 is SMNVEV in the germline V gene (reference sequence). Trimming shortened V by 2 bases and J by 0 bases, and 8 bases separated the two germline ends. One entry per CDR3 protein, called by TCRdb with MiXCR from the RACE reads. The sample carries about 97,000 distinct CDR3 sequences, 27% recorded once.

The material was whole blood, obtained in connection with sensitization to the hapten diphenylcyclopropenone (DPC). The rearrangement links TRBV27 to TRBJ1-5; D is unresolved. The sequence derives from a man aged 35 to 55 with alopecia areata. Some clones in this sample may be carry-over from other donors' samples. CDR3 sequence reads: CASSLRRYSNQPQHF. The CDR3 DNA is TGTGCCAGCAGTTTACGACGGTATAGCAATCAGCCCCAGCATTTT.